These 32 T cell receptor beta chains came from one sample sequenced in a study of blood T cell repertoires in COVID-19. Assay used: immunoSEQ multiplex PCR; TCRdb lists only in-frame clones, some missing. There are 250,000 or so clones in the sample; around 89% occur only once, and roughly 6% lies in the top ten. The sample consisted of peripheral blood. The receptors come from a woman in her 30s with COVID-19, enrolled during active disease.

The V gene is TRBV5-1, the J gene TRBJ2-5, with a possible D match to TRBD2 (6 bases). This CDR3 spans 16 amino acids. Per the germline V gene, CDR1 is SGHRS and CDR2 is YFSETQ. The ends were cut back, 1 base at V and 4 bases at J, with 17 bases in the middle. The chain's CDR3 is CASSLFPGEAGETQYF. The DNA for the CDR3 is TGCGCCAGCAGCTTGTTTCCGGGAGAGGCAGGAGAGACCCAGTACTTC.

The V call is TRBV5-1, the J call TRBJ2-3; 15 bases map to TRBD2. CDR1 and CDR2 from the germline V gene are SGHRS and YFSETQ. This CDR3 contains 21 residues. V gave up 2 bases and J gave up 8 bases; unmatched junction bases: 21. This CDR3 reads CASSFPQGLGTSGRIPRTQYF. The CDR3 DNA reads TGCGCCAGCAGCTTCCCCCAGGGGTTAGGGACTAGCGGGAGGATCCCCCGTACGCAGTATTTT. Together with reference TRBV5-1 and TRBJ2-3, the CDR3 gives the full variable domain: KAGVTQTPRYLIKTRGQQVTLSCSPISGHRSVSWYQQTPGQGLQFLFEYFSETQRNKGNFPGRFSGRQFSNSRSEMNVSTLELGDSALYLCASSFPQGLGTSGRIPRTQYFGPGTRLTVL.

The chain couples TRBV12-5 to TRBJ2-1; 12 nucleotides line up with TRBD2. The junction had 4 bases not matched to a gene; V was cut back by 5 bases and J by 2 bases. CDR3 length equals 16 residues. CDR1 and CDR2 from the germline V gene are LGHNT and FRNRAP. The chain's CDR3 is CASGPRLAGAYNEQFF. CDR3 DNA sequence: TGTGCTAGTGGTCCGAGACTAGCGGGAGCCTACAATGAGCAGTTCTTC.

The rearrangement uses TRBV4-2 and TRBJ2-3, with TRBD2 matching over 12 bases. The CDR3 runs 16 residues. V was pared by 4 bases and J by 3 bases, with 5 bases of the junction left unmatched. Germline lookup yields CDR1 LGHNA and CDR2 YNFKEQ. The CDR3 spells CASSRRLAGATDTQYF. Here the CDR3 DNA reads TGTGCCAGCAGCCGGCGACTAGCGGGGGCGACAGATACGCAGTATTTT.

The chain employs TRBV11-3 and TRBJ2-1, with 8 positions matching TRBD1. Germline V gene lookup returns CDR1 SGHNT and CDR2 YENEEA. With 6 bases clipped from V and 5 bases from J, the junction kept 15 bases outside the gene matches. CDR3 length equals 17 residues. DNA of the CDR3: TGTGCCAGCAGTACGGACAGGGAACTTGGTGAGAACAATGAGCAGTTCTTC. Its protein is CASSTDRELGENNEQFF.

This clone was counted a single time. The gene calls are TRBV2 and TRBJ1-2; 7 bases agree with TRBD1. The trim removed 8 bases at V and 8 bases at J, leaving 11 bases unmatched. From germline, CDR1 is SNHLY and CDR2 FYNNEI. The CDR3 spans 13 residues. As DNA, the CDR3 is TGTGCCAGCCCAGGGGGGCGGCGTAAGGGCTACACCTTC. Encoded protein: CASPGGRRKGYTF.

J is TRBJ2-3 and V is TRBV18; D might be TRBD2 (6 bases). From germline, CDR1 is KGHSH and CDR2 LQKENI. V lost 3 bases to trimming and J lost 2 bases, with 15 bases between them. The CDR3 totals 16 residues. CDR3 loop: CASSPGRRAYTDTQYF. DNA of the CDR3: TGTGCCAGCTCACCCGGGCGGAGGGCCTACACAGATACGCAGTATTTT.

This sequence joins TRBV4-1 and TRBJ2-1; 7 bases match TRBD2. The length of the CDR3 is 18 residues. Germline V gene lookup returns CDR1 MGHRA and CDR2 YSYEKL. Germline trimming cut 3 bases from V and 2 bases from J; bases unmatched to any gene: 13. The CDR3 here is CASSQHPPRLAPYNEQFF. The CDR3 coding sequence is TGCGCCAGCAGCCAGCATCCCCCTCGACTAGCTCCCTACAATGAGCAGTTCTTC.

The rearrangement uses TRBV15 and TRBJ2-3; D is undetermined. Germline loops: CDR1 LNHNV, CDR2 YYDKDF (reference sequence). This CDR3 spans 16 amino acids. Trimming removed 0 bases at V and 0 bases at J, with 10 bases between. Here the CDR3 DNA reads TGTGCCACCAGCAGAGATGTAGCAGCAAGCACAGATACGCAGTATTTT. Amino acid sequence: CATSRDVAASTDTQYF.

The chain combines TRBV3-1 (or the pseudogene TRBV3-2) with TRBJ1-4; D unclear. The germline V and J ends were trimmed by 0 bases and 5 bases, with 7 bases remaining between them. Germline V gene data show CDR1 as LGHDT and CDR2 as YNNKEL (reference sequence). This CDR3 has 14 amino acids. For the CDR3, the DNA is TGTGCCAGCAGCCAAGATTCGGTGAATGAAAAACTGTTTTTT. It encodes CASSQDSVNEKLFF.

This chain links TRBV30 with TRBJ1-1; weak D call: TRBD1 (5 bases). The CDR3 spans 12 residues. Between the trimmed V and J ends, which lost 2 bases and 8 bases, there was a span of 12 bases. Germline V lookup: CDR1 GTSNPN, CDR2 SVGIG (reference sequence). The CDR3 sequence: CAWSPSGGEAFF. DNA of the CDR3: TGTGCCTGGAGTCCCAGTGGGGGGGAAGCTTTCTTT.

The chain joins TRBV27 to TRBJ2-2; D is perhaps TRBD1 (7 bases). V lost 2 bases and J 7 bases, leaving 14 bases between the germline ends. The CDR3 contains 15 residues. Germline V gene data show CDR1 as MNHEY and CDR2 as SMNVEV (reference sequence). This chain's CDR3 is CASSLTSQGVGELFF. The CDR3 coding sequence is TGTGCCAGCAGTTTAACTAGCCAGGGGGTCGGGGAGCTGTTTTTT.

The genes are TRBV28 and TRBJ2-7; perhaps TRBD2 as D (5 bases). Germline CDR1 MDHEN, CDR2 SYDVKM. This CDR3 is 14 amino acids long. V lost 3 bases and J lost 1, with 10 bases in between. CDR3 sequence reads: CASSFILASYEQYF. The CDR3 DNA sequence: TGTGCCAGCAGTTTTATCCTAGCTTCCTACGAGCAGTACTTC.

The chain combines TRBV7-2 with TRBJ1-4, with a tentative D call TRBD1 (5 bases). The germline V and J ends were trimmed by 5 bases and 10 bases, with 20 bases remaining between them. The CDR3 is 15 residues long. Germline CDR1 is SGHTA and CDR2 is FQGNSA. The CDR3 is CASSESAGDVGKLFF. The CDR3 DNA reads TGTGCCAGCAGCGAATCGGCGGGGGACGTCGGAAAACTGTTTTTT.

This chain connects TRBV6-5 to TRBJ2-2; D is unclear. Germline CDR1 is MNHEY and CDR2 is SVGAGI. V gave up 0 bases and J gave up 7 bases, with 9 bases separating them. The CDR3 length is 14 residues. The CDR3 DNA is TGTGCCAGCAGTTACTCGGGCCTTGACGGGGAGCTGTTTTTT. Protein: CASSYSGLDGELFF.

A single count supports this clone. This chain connects TRBV2 to TRBJ2-1; TRBD1 agrees at 7 bases. Trimming removed 7 bases from V and 9 bases from J; junction bases left unmatched: 12. CDR1 SNHLY and CDR2 FYNNEI come from the germline V gene. The length of the CDR3 is 14 residues. Written as DNA, the CDR3 is TGTGCCAGCATTCCCCCCAGGGGGTGGGGTGAGCAGTTCTTC. It specifies CASIPPRGWGEQFF.

The chain links TRBV29-1 to TRBJ2-7, with TRBD1 matching 8 bases. J gave up 7 bases and V 2 bases, and 7 bases lay outside the gene matches. The CDR3 is 13 amino acids. Looked up from germline, CDR1 is SQVTM and CDR2 is ANQGSEA. The CDR3 loop reads CSVEPRGLGEQYF. CDR3 nucleotide sequence: TGCAGCGTTGAACCCAGGGGGCTAGGGGAGCAGTACTTC.

This clone was observed once. The chain is built from TRBV6-5 and TRBJ1-5; no clear D gene. This CDR3 region has 15 residues. CDR1 and CDR2 (germline): MNHEY, SVGAGI. Trimming shortened V by 5 bases and J by 2 bases, and 13 bases separated the two germline ends. The CDR3: CASSPFNGGNQPQHF. Written as DNA, the CDR3 is TGTGCCAGCAGTCCCTTTAACGGGGGCAATCAGCCCCAGCATTTT.

The count of this clone is one. V usage is TRBV6-5 and J usage is TRBJ1-3; tentative D call: TRBD1 (5 bases). The length of the CDR3 is 13 residues. The V gene lost 7 bases and the J gene lost 8 bases, with 15 bases spanning the gap. CDR1 MNHEY and CDR2 SVGAGI come from the germline V gene. Here the CDR3 reads CASTGGEIDTIYF. The CDR3 DNA reads as TGTGCCAGCACCGGGGGGGAGATAGACACCATATATTTT.

This clone was counted a few times. The J gene is TRBJ2-3, the V gene TRBV5-1; 8 bases agree with TRBD1. Germline assignment: CDR1 SGHRS and CDR2 YFSETQ. J gave up 5 bases and V 3 bases, and 11 bases lay outside the gene matches. The length of the CDR3 is 16 residues. CDR3 sequence reads: CASSWREDRVEDTQYF. CDR3 nucleotides: TGCGCCAGCAGCTGGAGGGAGGACAGGGTTGAAGATACGCAGTATTTT.

This clone has more than one count but fewer than ten. This chain links TRBV5-8 with TRBJ1-4, with D tentatively TRBD1 (5 bases). The CDR3 is made up of 14 amino acids. Germline lookup yields CDR1 SGHTS and CDR2 YDEGEE. Trimming pared 4 bases from V and 8 bases from J, leaving 15 bases between. The CDR3 sequence: CASSPPGVGEKLFF. DNA for the CDR3: TGTGCCAGCAGCCCCCCGGGGGTTGGAGAAAAACTGTTTTTT.

The CDR3 DNA is TGTGCCAGCAGCTTGGAGGGACTAGGGCCCAGGGAGCAGTTCTTC. Protein: CASSLEGLGPREQFF. The V call is TRBV5-4, the J call TRBJ2-1; 8 bases match TRBD2. The junction had 9 bases not matched to a gene; V was cut back by 0 bases and J by 10 bases. Germline CDR1 reads SGHNT; CDR2 reads YYREEE (reference sequence). The CDR3 runs to 15 residues.

This clone was seen only a few times. The chain has TRBV19 and TRBJ1-2; 11 bases map to TRBD1. CDR1 is LNHDA, CDR2 SQIVND, per germline (reference sequence). V lost 3 bases, J lost 2 bases, and 2 bases stayed unmatched. The CDR3 has 15 residues. The chain's CDR3 is CASSIWDRGNYGYTF. The CDR3 DNA reads TGTGCCAGTAGTATCTGGGACAGGGGGAACTATGGCTACACCTTC.

The J gene is TRBJ2-3, the V gene TRBV6-4, with 10 bases lining up with TRBD1. CDR1 and CDR2 (germline): MRHNA, SNTAGT. The CDR3 has 16 amino acids. V shed 6 bases, J shed 5 bases, and the junction held 11 bases outside the gene matches. CDR3 residues: CASSSRRQGAGDTQYF. The CDR3 DNA follows: TGTGCCAGCAGCTCGAGACGACAGGGGGCCGGAGATACGCAGTATTTT.

This CDR3 is CASSLASWALSSGSGANVLTF. CDR3 DNA sequence: TGTGCCAGCAGCTTAGCGTCGTGGGCCCTATCGTCAGGCTCTGGGGCCAACGTCCTGACTTTC. The chain combines TRBV7-6 with TRBJ2-6, with unresolved D. V was cut by 0 bases and J by 0 bases, with 21 bases left in between. CDR3 length: 21 residues. The germline gives CDR1 SGHVS, CDR2 FNYEAQ.

In DNA form, the CDR3 reads TGCGCCAGCAGCTCGGCCCCGCTAGGAGGTCGGGGTTACGAGCAGTACTTC. Translating gives CASSSAPLGGRGYEQYF. The chain links TRBV4-1 to TRBJ2-7, with a weak D call TRBD2 (5 bases). Germline CDR1 MGHRA, CDR2 YSYEKL. V lost 5 bases to trimming and J lost 4 bases, with 24 bases between them. This CDR3 contains 17 residues.

The chain uses TRBV28 and TRBJ2-3, with D possibly being TRBD1 (6 bases). The V and J ends lost 5 bases and 0 bases respectively, with 9 bases between them. The CDR3 is 14 amino acids. Germline assignment: CDR1 MDHEN and CDR2 SYDVKM. CDR3 nucleotides: TGTGCCAGCAGTACAGGGCAGAGCACAGATACGCAGTATTTT. Translation: CASSTGQSTDTQYF.

This chain uses TRBV7-9 with TRBJ2-7, with D possibly matching TRBD2 (5 bases). This CDR3 contains 17 residues. Germline V gives CDR1 SEHNR, CDR2 FQNEAQ (reference sequence). With 1 base removed from V and 7 bases from J, the gap between germline ends came to 23 bases. CDR3 nucleotide sequence: TGTGCCAGCAGCTTAGGAACTTCGGCGAACTTCCGGGGAGAGCAGTACGTC. This gives the protein CASSLGTSANFRGEQYV.

A single count supports this clone. The chain employs TRBV7-9 and TRBJ2-5; D gene uncertain. Trimming stripped 5 bases from V and 5 bases from J, with 12 bases between. Looked up from germline, CDR1 is SEHNR and CDR2 is FQNEAQ (reference sequence). The CDR3 is 13 amino acids. The CDR3 here is CASSPQDPETQYF. CDR3 coding DNA: TGTGCCAGCAGCCCCCAGGATCCGGAGACCCAGTACTTC. Full variable domain (missing parts from reference TRBV7-9 and TRBJ2-5): DTGVSQNPRHKITKRGQNVTFRCDPISEHNRLYWYRQTLGQGPEFLTYFQNEAQLEKSRLLSDRFSAERPKGSFSTLEIQRTEQGDSAMYLCASSPQDPETQYFGPGTRLLVL.

The rearrangement uses TRBV15 and TRBJ1-1; TRBD1 matches at 8 bases. After removal of 1 base from V and 4 bases from J, the junction contained 2 bases not matched to a gene. The CDR3 consists of 14 residues. Germline values: CDR1 LNHNV, CDR2 YYDKDF (reference sequence). CDR3 nucleotides: TGTGCCACCAGCAGAGGTCAGGGGGCCACTGAAGCTTTCTTT. Residues: CATSRGQGATEAFF. The full variable domain, in which reference TRBV15 and TRBJ1-1 provide the parts outside the CDR3, is DAMVIQNPRYQVTQFGKPVTLSCSQTLNHNVMYWYQQKSSQAPKLLFHYYDKDFNNEADTPDNFQSRRPNTSFCFLDIRSPGLGDTAMYLCATSRGQGATEAFFGQGTRLTVV.

The gene calls are TRBV11-2 and TRBJ2-1, with 9 positions matching TRBD2. CDR3 length: 14 residues. The germline gives CDR1 SGHAT, CDR2 FQNNGV. V trimming: 4 bases; J trimming: 15 bases; junction bases outside the gene matches: 13. CDR3 DNA sequence: TGTGCCAGCAGCTGGGGACTAGCAGACCTTCGGCCGTTCTTC. This gives the protein CASSWGLADLRPFF.

This sequence joins TRBV7-9 and TRBJ1-2, with 7 bases lining up with TRBD1. The CDR3 runs 14 residues. The junction had 3 bases not matched to a gene; V was cut back by 3 bases and J by 2 bases. CDR1 is SEHNR and CDR2 is FQNEAQ in the germline V gene (reference sequence). Written as DNA, the CDR3 is TGTGCCAGCAGCTTGGGGGACAGAAACTATGGCTACACCTTC. This encodes CASSLGDRNYGYTF.